This T cell receptor (beta chain) was obtained from a study of CD8+ T cells in alopecia areata. Study-wide background: The study gave treated patients oral tofacitinib at 5 to 10 mg twice daily. Severity was scored as percentage of affected scalp area in treated patients. General study findings and limits: Scalp and blood samples kept many expanded lesional clones throughout tofacitinib. For lesional scalp, especially alopecia totalis/universalis, clonality was higher than in normal scalp.

The germline V and J ends were trimmed by 1 base and 2 bases, with 9 bases remaining between them. Germline V gene lookup returns CDR1 SQVTM and CDR2 ANQGSEA. There are 13 residues in the CDR3. Extracted from the samples, RNA was reverse transcribed into cDNA to serve as the sequencing template. Measured with immunoSEQ multiplex PCR; TCRdb has only the in-frame clones, and not every one. Of over 80,000 clones in the sample, 44% are singletons; the top ten hold roughly 18%. This clone was detected only a few times. The antigen is undetermined. The sample's treatment: oral pan-JAK inhibitor, 5-10 mg twice daily.

This receptor was obtained from a human donor with alopecia areata. The sample here was CD8+ T cells sorted from blood, taken at week 24, from a patient treated with tofacitinib. The chain combines TRBV29-1 with TRBJ2-7; D ambiguous. The CDR3 coding sequence is TGCAGCGTTGAAGGGAAAACTCCCTACGAGCAGTACTTC. As protein: CSVEGKTPYEQYF.